This TCR beta chain was recorded in a study of T cells in Graves' hyperthyroidism and ophthalmopathy. In the study overall: Peripheral blood was acquired at first diagnosis, ahead of any therapy whatsoever.

Regions amplified from RNA transcripts were the TCR beta CDR3 regions. Primed by the HTBI set, a first-round RT-PCR was run on the TCR CDR3. TCRdb re-called the multiplex PCR reads with MiXCR, one entry per CDR3 protein. This table has 75,000 to 100,000 distinct CDR3 sequences, 51% appearing once. The CDR3 contains 12 residues. The germline CDR1 and CDR2 sequences are SQVTM and ANQGSEA. V was shortened by 8 bases and J by 2 bases, with 12 bases between the two germline ends. The gene calls are TRBV29-1 and TRBJ2-5; D not certain. The TCR originated in a woman in her thirties or forties with Graves' hyperthyroidism. Sequencing was done on a sample of blood. CDR3 DNA sequence: TGCAGCTTGGGTCGGCAACAAGAGACCCAGTACTTC. Translating gives CSLGRQQETQYF.